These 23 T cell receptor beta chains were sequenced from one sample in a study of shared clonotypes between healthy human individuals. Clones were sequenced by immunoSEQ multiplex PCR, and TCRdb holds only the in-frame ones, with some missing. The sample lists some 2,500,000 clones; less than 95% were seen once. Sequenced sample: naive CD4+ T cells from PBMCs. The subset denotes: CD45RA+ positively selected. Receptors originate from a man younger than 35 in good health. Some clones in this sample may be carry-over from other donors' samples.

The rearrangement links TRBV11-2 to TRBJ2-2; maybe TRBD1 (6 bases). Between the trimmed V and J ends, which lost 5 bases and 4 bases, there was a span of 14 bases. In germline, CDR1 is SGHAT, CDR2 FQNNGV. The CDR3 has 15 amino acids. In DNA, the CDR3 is TGTGCCAGCAGCCCGAGCCCAGGGGTCACCGGGGAGCTGTTTTTT. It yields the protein CASSPSPGVTGELFF. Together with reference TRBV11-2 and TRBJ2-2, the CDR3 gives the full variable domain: EAGVAQSPRYKIIEKRQSVAFWCNPISGHATLYWYQQILGQGPKLLIQFQNNGVVDDSQLPKDRFSAERLKGVDSTLKIQPAKLEDSAVYLCASSPSPGVTGELFFGEGSRLTVL.

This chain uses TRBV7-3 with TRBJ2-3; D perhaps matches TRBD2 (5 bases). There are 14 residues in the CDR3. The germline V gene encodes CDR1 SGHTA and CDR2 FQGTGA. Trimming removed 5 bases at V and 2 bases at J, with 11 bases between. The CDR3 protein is CASSRGRFTDTQYF. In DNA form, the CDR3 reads TGTGCCAGCAGCCGGGGAAGATTCACAGATACGCAGTATTTT.

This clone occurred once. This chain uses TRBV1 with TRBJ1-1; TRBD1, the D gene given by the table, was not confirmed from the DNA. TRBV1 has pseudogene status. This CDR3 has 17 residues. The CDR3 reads CTSSQLEKGQLNTEAFF. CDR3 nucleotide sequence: TGCACCAGCAGCCAATTAGAAAAGGGACAGCTGAACACTGAAGCTTTCTTT.

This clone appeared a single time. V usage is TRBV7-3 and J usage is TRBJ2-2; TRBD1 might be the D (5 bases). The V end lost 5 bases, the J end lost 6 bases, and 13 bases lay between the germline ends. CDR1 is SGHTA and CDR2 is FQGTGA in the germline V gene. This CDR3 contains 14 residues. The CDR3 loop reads CASSETEFPGELFF. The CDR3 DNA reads TGTGCCAGCAGCGAGACAGAGTTCCCCGGGGAGCTGTTTTTT.

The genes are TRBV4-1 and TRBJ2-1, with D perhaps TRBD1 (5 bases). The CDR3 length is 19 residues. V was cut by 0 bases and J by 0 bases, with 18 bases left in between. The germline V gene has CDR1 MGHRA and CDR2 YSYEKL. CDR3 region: CASSQEVPFAGISYNEQFF. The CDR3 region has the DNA TGCGCCAGCAGCCAAGAGGTCCCTTTTGCAGGGATCTCCTACAATGAGCAGTTCTTC.

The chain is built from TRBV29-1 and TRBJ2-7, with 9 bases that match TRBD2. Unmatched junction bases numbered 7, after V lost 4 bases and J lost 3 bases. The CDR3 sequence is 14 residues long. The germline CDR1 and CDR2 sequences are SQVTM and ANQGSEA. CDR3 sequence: CSVGGGAGGYEQYF. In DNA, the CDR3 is TGCAGCGTTGGGGGTGGAGCGGGGGGCTACGAGCAGTACTTC.

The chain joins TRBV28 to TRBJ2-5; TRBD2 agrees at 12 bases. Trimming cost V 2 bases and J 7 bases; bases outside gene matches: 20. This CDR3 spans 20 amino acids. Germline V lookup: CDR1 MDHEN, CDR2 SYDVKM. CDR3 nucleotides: TGTGCCAGCAGTTTAATTGCTAGCGGGAGGGCCCTGAAGATTCGGGGGACCCAGTACTTC. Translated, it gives CASSLIASGRALKIRGTQYF.

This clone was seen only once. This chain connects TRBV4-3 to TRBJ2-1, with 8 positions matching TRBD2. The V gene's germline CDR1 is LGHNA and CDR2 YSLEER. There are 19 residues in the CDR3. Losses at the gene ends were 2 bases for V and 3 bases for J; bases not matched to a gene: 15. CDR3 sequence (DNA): TGCGCCAGCAGCCAAAGGCGGACCGGCTCGAGCGGGAGCTACAATGAGCAGTTCTTC. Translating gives CASSQRRTGSSGSYNEQFF.

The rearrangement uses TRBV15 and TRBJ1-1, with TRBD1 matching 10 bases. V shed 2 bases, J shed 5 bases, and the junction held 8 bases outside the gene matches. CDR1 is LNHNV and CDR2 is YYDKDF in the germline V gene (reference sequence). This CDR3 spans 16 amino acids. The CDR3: CATSRTRGTGATEAFF. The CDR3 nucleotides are TGTGCCACCAGCAGAACCCGGGGGACAGGGGCTACTGAAGCTTTCTTT.

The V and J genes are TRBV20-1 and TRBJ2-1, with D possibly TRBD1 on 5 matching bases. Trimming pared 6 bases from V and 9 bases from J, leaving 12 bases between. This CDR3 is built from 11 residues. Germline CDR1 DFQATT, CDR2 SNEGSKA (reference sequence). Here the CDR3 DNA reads TGCAGTGCCAATAGACAGAGTGAGCAGTTCTTC. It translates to CSANRQSEQFF.

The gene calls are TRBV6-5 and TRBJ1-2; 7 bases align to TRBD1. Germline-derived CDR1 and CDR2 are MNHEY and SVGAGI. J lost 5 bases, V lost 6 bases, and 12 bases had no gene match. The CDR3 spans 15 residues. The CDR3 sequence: CASRKLDRTYYGYTF. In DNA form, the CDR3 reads TGTGCCAGCAGAAAGCTGGACAGGACTTATTATGGCTACACCTTC.

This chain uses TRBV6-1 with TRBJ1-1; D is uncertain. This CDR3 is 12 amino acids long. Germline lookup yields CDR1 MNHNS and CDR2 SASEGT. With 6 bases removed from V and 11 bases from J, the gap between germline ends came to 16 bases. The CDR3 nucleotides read TGTGCCAGCAGGGGAGACAATGGGATGGCTTTCTTT. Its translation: CASRGDNGMAFF.

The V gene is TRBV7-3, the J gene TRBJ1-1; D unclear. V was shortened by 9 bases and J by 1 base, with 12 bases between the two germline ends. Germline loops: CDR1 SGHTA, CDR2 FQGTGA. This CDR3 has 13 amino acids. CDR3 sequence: CASSTGPNTEAFF. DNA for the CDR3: TGTGCCAGTTCGACCGGCCCGAACACTGAAGCTTTCTTT.

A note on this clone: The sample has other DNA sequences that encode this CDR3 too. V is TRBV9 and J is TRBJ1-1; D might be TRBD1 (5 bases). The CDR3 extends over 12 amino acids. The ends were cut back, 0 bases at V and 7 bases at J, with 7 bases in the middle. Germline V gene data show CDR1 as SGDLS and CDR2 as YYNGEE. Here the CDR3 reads CASSVGGSEAFF. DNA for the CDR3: TGTGCCAGCAGCGTAGGGGGCAGTGAAGCTTTCTTT. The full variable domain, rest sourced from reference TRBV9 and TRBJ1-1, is DSGVTQTPKHLITATGQRVTLRCSPRSGDLSVYWYQQSLDQGLQFLIQYYNGEERAKGNILERFSAQQFPDLHSELNLSSLELGDSALYFCASSVGGSEAFFGQGTRLTVV.

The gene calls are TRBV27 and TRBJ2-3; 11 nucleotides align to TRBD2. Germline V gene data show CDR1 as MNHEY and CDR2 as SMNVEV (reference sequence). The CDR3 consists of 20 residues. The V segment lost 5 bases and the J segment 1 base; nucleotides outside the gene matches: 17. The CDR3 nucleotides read TGTGCCAGCAGTCGCCATCAGGCTAGCGGGAGGTCCCGGGGCACAGATACGCAGTATTTT. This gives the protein CASSRHQASGRSRGTDTQYF.

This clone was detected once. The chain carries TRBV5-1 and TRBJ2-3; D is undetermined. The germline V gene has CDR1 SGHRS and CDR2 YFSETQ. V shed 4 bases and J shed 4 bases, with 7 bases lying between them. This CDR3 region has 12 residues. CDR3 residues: CASSPTSDTQYF. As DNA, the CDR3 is TGCGCCAGCAGCCCGACCTCAGATACGCAGTATTTT.

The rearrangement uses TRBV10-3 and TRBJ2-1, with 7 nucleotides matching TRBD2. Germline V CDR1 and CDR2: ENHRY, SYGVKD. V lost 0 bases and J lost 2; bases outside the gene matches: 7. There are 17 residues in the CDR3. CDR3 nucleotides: TGTGCCATCAGTGAGTCGATGGGCGGGAGCGCCTACAATGAGCAGTTCTTC. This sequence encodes CAISESMGGSAYNEQFF.

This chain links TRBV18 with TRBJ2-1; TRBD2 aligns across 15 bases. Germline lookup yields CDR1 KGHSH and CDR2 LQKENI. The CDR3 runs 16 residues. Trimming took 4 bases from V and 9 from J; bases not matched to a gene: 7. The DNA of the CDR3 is TGTGCCAGCTCACTAAACCGGGGACTAGCGGGAGGTGAGCAGTTCTTC. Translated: CASSLNRGLAGGEQFF. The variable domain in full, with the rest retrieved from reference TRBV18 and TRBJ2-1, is NAGVMQNPRHLVRRRGQEARLRCSPMKGHSHVYWYRQLPEEGLKFMVYLQKENIIDESGMPKERFSAEFPKEGPSILRIQQVVRGDSAAYFCASSLNRGLAGGEQFFGPGTRLTVL.

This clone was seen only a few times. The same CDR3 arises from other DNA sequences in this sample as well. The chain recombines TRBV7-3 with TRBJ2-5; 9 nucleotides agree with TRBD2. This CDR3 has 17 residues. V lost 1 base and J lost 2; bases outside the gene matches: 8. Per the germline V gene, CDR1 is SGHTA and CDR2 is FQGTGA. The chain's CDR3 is CASSLIPSGMTQETQYF. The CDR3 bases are TGTGCCAGCAGCTTAATTCCTAGCGGGATGACACAAGAGACCCAGTACTTC.

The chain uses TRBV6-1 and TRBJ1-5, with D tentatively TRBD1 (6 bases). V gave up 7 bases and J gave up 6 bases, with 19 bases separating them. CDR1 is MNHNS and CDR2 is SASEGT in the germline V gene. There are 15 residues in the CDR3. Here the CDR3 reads CASTSEGGAGQPQHF. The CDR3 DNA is TGTGCCAGCACCTCCGAGGGGGGCGCGGGTCAGCCCCAGCATTTT.

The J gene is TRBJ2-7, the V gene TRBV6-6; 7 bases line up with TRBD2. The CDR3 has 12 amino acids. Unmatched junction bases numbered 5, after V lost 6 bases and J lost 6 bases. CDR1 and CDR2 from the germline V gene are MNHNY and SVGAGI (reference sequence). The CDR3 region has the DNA TGTGCCAGCAGCCAGGGACTATCCGAGCAGTACTTC. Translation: CASSQGLSEQYF.

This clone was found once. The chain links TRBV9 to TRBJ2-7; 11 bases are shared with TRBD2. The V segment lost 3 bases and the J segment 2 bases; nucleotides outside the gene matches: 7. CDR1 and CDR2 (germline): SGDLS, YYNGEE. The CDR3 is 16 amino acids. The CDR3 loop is CASSDSGTSGTYEQYF. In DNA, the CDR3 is TGTGCCAGCAGCGACTCCGGGACTAGCGGAACCTACGAGCAGTACTTC. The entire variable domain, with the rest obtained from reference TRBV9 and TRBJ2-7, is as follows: DSGVTQTPKHLITATGQRVTLRCSPRSGDLSVYWYQQSLDQGLQFLIQYYNGEERAKGNILERFSAQQFPDLHSELNLSSLELGDSALYFCASSDSGTSGTYEQYFGPGTRLTVT.

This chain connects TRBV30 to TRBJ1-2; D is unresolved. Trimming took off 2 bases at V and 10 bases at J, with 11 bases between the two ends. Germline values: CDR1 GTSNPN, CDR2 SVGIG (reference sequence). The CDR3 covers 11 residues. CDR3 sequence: CAWSKNTAYTF. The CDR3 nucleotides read TGTGCCTGGAGTAAAAACACGGCCTACACCTTC.